Below, 18 T cell receptor beta chains from the same sample are listed, as sequenced in a study of cytomegalovirus exposure and HLA in healthy donors (dated by TCRdb to the late 2010s). The library relied on the immunoSEQ multiplex PCR assay. Not all clones reach the TCRdb copy of this immuneACCESS table, which keeps in-frame sequences only. Checked studies attribute under half of the gap to unresolved V genes and leave the rest unexplained. The sample table contains about 140,000 clones; only one count was recorded for approximately 82% of them. Roughly 30% of the sample is in the top ten clones. The sample comprised PBMCs. The source of these receptors is a man aged 25 to 45 in good health and CMV-seropositive.

This chain connects TRBV28 to TRBJ2-3, with a tentative D call TRBD1 (6 bases). The CDR3 covers 14 residues. Germline V gives CDR1 MDHEN, CDR2 SYDVKM. Between the trimmed V and J ends, which lost 5 bases and 2 bases, there was a span of 11 bases. DNA of the CDR3: TGTGCCAGCAGTATTGGACAGCCCACAGATACGCAGTATTTT. Protein product: CASSIGQPTDTQYF.

This clone was seen only a few times. The genes are TRBV5-1 and TRBJ2-7, with 7 bases identical to TRBD2. CDR1 SGHRS and CDR2 YFSETQ come from the germline V gene. V gave up 4 bases and J gave up 7 bases; unmatched junction bases: 11. This CDR3 has 14 residues. In DNA, the CDR3 is TGCGCCAGCAGCCCGACTGCGGGAGAGAAAGAGCAGTACTTC. Translation gives CASSPTAGEKEQYF.

The V call is TRBV5-1, the J call TRBJ1-4, with D perhaps matching TRBD1 (6 bases). The germline V gene has CDR1 SGHRS and CDR2 YFSETQ. V was shortened by 4 bases and J by 6 bases, with 13 bases between the two germline ends. The CDR3 is 14 residues long. The CDR3 coding sequence is TGCGCCAGCAGCCCTTGGGGGCCCCATGAAAAACTGTTTTTT. Its protein is CASSPWGPHEKLFF.

This chain joins TRBV19 and TRBJ1-5, with D possibly TRBD1 on 5 matching bases. Germline-derived CDR1 and CDR2 are LNHDA and SQIVND (reference sequence). V lost 9 bases, J lost 7 bases, and 16 bases lay in between. There are 13 residues in the CDR3. In DNA, the CDR3 is TGTGCCAGCGGGGGGGGTTCGGGGCAGCCCCAGCATTTT. Its protein is CASGGGSGQPQHF.

The CDR3 DNA follows: TGTGCCAGCAGCTCTGGGACTAGGGGGGGGGAGCTGTTTTTT. Its protein product is CASSSGTRGGELFF. The rearrangement uses TRBV5-4 and TRBJ2-2; 8 bases are shared with TRBD2. The CDR3 contains 14 residues. Germline V gene sequence: CDR1 SGHNT, CDR2 YYREEE (reference sequence). V shed 3 bases, J shed 8 bases, and the junction held 6 bases outside the gene matches.

This chain uses TRBV7-9 with TRBJ1-4, with D hard to call. Germline CDR1 SEHNR, CDR2 FQNEAQ (reference sequence). The CDR3 covers 15 residues. The V and J ends lost 5 bases and 8 bases respectively, with 18 bases between them. Written as DNA, the CDR3 is TGTGCCAGCAGCCCCTTGCTAGGCTTTGTGGAAAAACTGTTTTTT. It translates to CASSPLLGFVEKLFF.

This clone occurred once. The CDR3 region is CASSMTGTGIPQPQHF. The CDR3 DNA sequence: TGTGCCAGTAGTATGACCGGGACAGGAATACCTCAGCCCCAGCATTTT. V and J are TRBV19 and TRBJ1-5; 8 positions agree with TRBD1. The germline V gene has CDR1 LNHDA and CDR2 SQIVND (reference sequence). CDR3 length: 16 residues. Trimming at V came to 3 bases and at J to 6 bases, leaving 10 bases not matched to a gene.

CDR3 residues: CASSSIGRAWYASYNEQFF. The CDR3 DNA reads as TGTGCCAGCAGCTCCATCGGGAGGGCCTGGTATGCCTCATACAATGAGCAGTTCTTC. The V call is TRBV7-3, the J call TRBJ2-1; TRBD2 matches at 8 bases. The V gene end was trimmed by 4 bases and the J gene end by 4 bases; junction bases not matched to a gene: 18. CDR3 length: 19 residues. Germline V gene sequence: CDR1 SGHTA, CDR2 FQGTGA.

The chain couples TRBV7-2 to TRBJ1-1; D unresolved. Trimming cost V 5 bases and J 5 bases, with 15 bases left between them. Germline V CDR1 and CDR2: SGHTA, FQGNSA. The CDR3 is made up of 14 amino acids. CDR3 sequence (DNA): TGTGCCAGCAGCCCGAGAACTGGCGGAACTGAAGCTTTCTTT. It encodes CASSPRTGGTEAFF.

This rearrangement joins TRBV2 to TRBJ1-2; maybe TRBD1 (5 bases). V lost 7 bases and J 2 bases, leaving 14 bases between the germline ends. The CDR3 consists of 14 residues. From germline, CDR1 is SNHLY and CDR2 FYNNEI. The CDR3 protein is CASKSDGGNYGYTF. The CDR3 DNA sequence: TGTGCCAGCAAATCTGATGGGGGGAACTATGGCTACACCTTC.

V and J are TRBV10-3 and TRBJ1-2; 7 bases are a match to TRBD1. V dropped 2 bases and J dropped 5; count of bases not matched to a gene: 2. The CDR3 is 13 amino acids. Per the germline V gene, CDR1 is ENHRY and CDR2 is SYGVKD. The CDR3 loop is CAISEGTAYGYTF. The CDR3, as DNA: TGTGCCATCAGTGAGGGGACAGCTTATGGCTACACCTTC.

J is TRBJ2-7 and V is TRBV30; D may be TRBD1 (6 bases). V dropped 3 bases and J dropped 6 bases, with 15 bases sitting between them. The germline V gene encodes CDR1 GTSNPN and CDR2 SVGIG (reference sequence). The CDR3 loop spans 13 amino acids. The CDR3 nucleotides are TGTGCCTGGAGGGGGGCCAGGGGAGTCGAGCAGTACTTC. Amino acids: CAWRGARGVEQYF.

This clone showed up just once. The chain employs TRBV6-1 and TRBJ1-1; D possibly corresponds to TRBD1 (5 bases). Germline CDR1 reads MNHNS; CDR2 reads SASEGT. V lost 8 bases and J lost 4, with 14 bases in between. This CDR3 is built from 13 residues. This chain's CDR3 is CASSAGGSTEAFF. The CDR3 DNA reads as TGTGCCAGCTCGGCGGGGGGGAGCACTGAAGCTTTCTTT.

The rearrangement joins TRBV19 to TRBJ1-1, with TRBD1 matching 9 bases. The CDR3 consists of 15 residues. V dropped 4 bases and J dropped 11; count of bases not matched to a gene: 14. CDR1 LNHDA and CDR2 SQIVND come from the germline V gene (reference sequence). The DNA for the CDR3 is TGTGCCAGTAGTAACTTGGGACAGGGCGTCGTTGAGGCTTTCTTT. Its translation: CASSNLGQGVVEAFF. Based on the CDR3 plus reference TRBV19 and TRBJ1-1, the full variable domain is DGGITQSPKYLFRKEGQNVTLSCEQNLNHDAMYWYRQDPGQGLRLIYYSQIVNDFQKGDIAEGYSVSREKKESFPLTVTSAQKNPTAFYLCASSNLGQGVVEAFFGQGTRLTVV.

This clone appeared once. V usage is TRBV28 and J usage is TRBJ1-1; possible D gene TRBD1, 5 bases. The CDR3 spans 14 residues. CDR1 is MDHEN, CDR2 SYDVKM, per germline. V lost 8 bases and J 0 bases, leaving 13 bases between the germline ends. For the CDR3, the DNA is TGTGCCAGCCAAACTGGGGGGATGAACACTGAAGCTTTCTTT. It codes for CASQTGGMNTEAFF.

The rearrangement joins TRBV5-1 to TRBJ2-7, with TRBD1 identical over 11 bases. The CDR3 contains 15 residues. V lost 4 bases to trimming and J lost 3 bases; unmatched junction nucleotides: 6. Germline CDR1 and CDR2: SGHRS and YFSETQ. The CDR3 sequence: CASSAPGQGGYEQYF. In nucleotides, the CDR3 is TGCGCCAGCAGCGCCCCGGGACAGGGGGGCTACGAGCAGTACTTC.

This clone was counted once. The CDR3 DNA reads TGTGCCAGCAGCGTTGAGAGGGCTGGGGCCAACGTCCTGACTTTC. Its protein is CASSVERAGANVLTF. The chain is built from TRBV9 and TRBJ2-6, with D perhaps TRBD2 (5 bases). The ends were cut back, 2 bases at V and 2 bases at J, with 8 bases in the middle. Per germline, CDR1 SGDLS and CDR2 YYNGEE. CDR3 length equals 15 residues.

In its sample, this clone was seen a few times. This chain uses TRBV30 with TRBJ1-2; D remains unclear. V shed 5 bases and J shed 2 bases, with 12 bases lying between them. This CDR3 spans 13 amino acids. In germline, CDR1 is GTSNPN, CDR2 SVGIG (reference sequence). As DNA, the CDR3 is TGTGCCTGGGTGGGGAGGAGCAACTATGGCTACACCTTC. As protein: CAWVGRSNYGYTF.